This T cell receptor (beta chain) was identified during a study of blood T cell repertoires in COVID-19. Study overall: The cDNA or gDNA used as material had been derived from T cells, B-cell-depleted T cells, or PBMCs.

TCRdb keeps only in-frame clones here, not all; method: immunoSEQ multiplex PCR. Of 450,000 to 500,000 clones listed, 88% are singletons. This clone was recorded once. The study counted Cohort 3 donors as recovered given two negative PCRs, clearance, or symptom resolution. This receptor was identified in a woman in her sixties who had recovered from COVID-19. Sequencing was carried out using PBMCs or T cells enriched from blood (not recorded which).

CDR3 bases: TGTGCCAGCAGAGCTCGCGGGAATGAGCAGTTCTTC. The encoded protein is CASRARGNEQFF. V usage is TRBV5-4 and J usage is TRBJ2-1; maybe TRBD2 (5 bases). This CDR3 has 12 residues. V was pared by 5 bases and J by 7 bases, with 10 bases between. Germline V lookup: CDR1 SGHNT, CDR2 YYREEE (reference sequence).